The 2 T cell receptor beta chains presented below share a single source sample, sequenced in a study of T cell repertoires in aging, cancer and after chemotherapy. Rearranged V-D-J TRB sequences were amplified with a mixed TRB-A/B primer pool. TCRdb re-called the multiplex PCR reads with MiXCR, one entry per CDR3 protein. The table includes 1,500 to 2,000 distinct CDR3 sequences, under 60% detected once. TCR beta rearrangements were amplified from peripheral blood genomic DNA. Sequencing was done on a sample of blood. All receptors come from a human donor with a blood cancer.

This clonotype was observed a few times. The chain uses TRBV12-3 or TRBV12-4 and TRBJ2-2, with D possibly being TRBD2 (6 bases). The CDR3 is made up of 16 amino acids. Deletions cut 3 bases from V and 1 base from J, with 12 bases between. The DNA for the CDR3 is TGTGCCAGCAGTTTTCAACTGGGAGGGAACACCGGGGAGCTGTTTTTT. Residues: CASSFQLGGNTGELFF.

This clonotype occurred once. The chain has TRBV11-2 and TRBJ2-3, with 7 bases identical to TRBD2. Trimming took 4 bases from V and 4 from J; bases not matched to a gene: 5. Germline CDR1 reads SGHAT; CDR2 reads FQNNGV. The CDR3 totals 14 residues. CDR3 loop: CASSSGTIADTQYF. CDR3 sequence (DNA): TGTGCCAGCAGCTCCGGGACTATCGCAGATACGCAGTATTTT.